This is a list of T cell receptor beta chains from one sample in a study of CD8 T cells in ankylosing spondylitis. TCRdb re-called the 5' RACE reads with MiXCR, one entry per CDR3 protein. Of 40,000 to 50,000 distinct CDR3 sequences in the sample, approximately 2.6% were seen once. Source material: blood, either unsorted or a sorted T cell fraction (not recorded which). The receptors were sampled from a male donor with ankylosing spondylitis or in good health (not recorded which). Both conserved end residues are part of each CDR3. D genes are given only for firm matches. Some rows have no size entry. The others give once, few or many, or a class for an expanded clone.

CASSQMGQGHTGELFF	TGTGCCAGCAGCCAGATGGGACAGGGCCACACCGGGGAGCTGTTTTTT	many	16	TRBJ2-2	TRBD1	TRBV9
CASSVEGDTEAFF	TGTGCCAGCAGCGTAGAGGGGGACACTGAAGCTTTCTTT	many	13	TRBJ1-1	NA	TRBV9
CASSVGLAGFTDTQYF	TGTGCCAGCAGCGTGGGACTAGCGGGATTCACAGATACGCAGTATTTT	many	16	TRBJ2-3	TRBD2	TRBV9
CASSVEGTGEQYF	TGTGCCAGCAGCGTAGAGGGGACCGGGGAGCAGTACTTC	many	13	TRBJ2-7	NA	TRBV9
CASSRRLAGADTQYF	TGTGCCAGCAGCCGTCGACTAGCGGGAGCAGATACGCAGTATTTT	many	15	TRBJ2-3	TRBD2	TRBV9
CASSVLTTDTQYF	TGTGCCAGCAGCGTTCTTACCACAGATACGCAGTATTTT	many	13	TRBJ2-3	NA	TRBV9
CASSRQSGHRYNSPLHF	TGTGCCAGCAGCCGTCAGTCGGGACACCGATATAATTCACCCCTCCACTTT	many	17	TRBJ1-6	NA	TRBV25-1
CASSRQGVAYNEQFF	TGTGCCAGCAGCCGACAGGGTGTTGCCTACAATGAGCAGTTCTTC	many	15	TRBJ2-1	TRBD1	TRBV9
CASSGLGAQYF	TGTGCCAGCAGCGGCCTTGGGGCCCAGTACTTC	many	11	TRBJ2-5	NA	TRBV9
CASSPAGGVAVEAFF	TGTGCCAGCAGCCCCGCGGGAGGAGTCGCGGTTGAAGCTTTCTTT	many	15	TRBJ1-1	NA	TRBV9
CASSVDGTRGNTQYF	TGTGCCAGCAGCGTAGATGGGACTAGGGGAAATACGCAGTATTTT	many	15	TRBJ2-3	TRBD2	TRBV9
CASSEIPYNEQFF	TGTGCCAGCAGCGAGATCCCGTACAATGAGCAGTTCTTC	NA	13	TRBJ2-1	NA	TRBV9
CASSVVGSAGTDTQYF	TGTGCCAGCAGCGTAGTAGGCTCGGCAGGTACAGATACGCAGTATTTT	many	16	TRBJ2-3	NA	TRBV9
CASSLGQGAASGTGELFF	TGTGCCAGCAGCCTGGGACAGGGGGCGGCTAGCGGCACCGGGGAGCTGTTTTTT	many	18	TRBJ2-2	TRBD1	TRBV9
CASSVGHGANVLTF	TGTGCCAGCAGCGTAGGGCACGGGGCCAACGTCCTGACTTTC	many	14	TRBJ2-6	NA	TRBV9
CASNLRDRGTDTQYF	TGTGCCAGCAACCTCCGGGACAGGGGGACAGATACGCAGTATTTT	many	15	TRBJ2-3	TRBD1	TRBV9
CASSVGLAGGTDTQYF	TGTGCCAGCAGCGTGGGGCTAGCGGGAGGCACAGATACGCAGTATTTT	many	16	TRBJ2-3	TRBD2	TRBV9
CASSVDSSPENIQYF	TGTGCCAGCAGCGTAGACTCCTCTCCGGAAAACATTCAGTACTTC	few	15	TRBJ2-4	NA	TRBV9
CASSGSGLSLTDTQYF	TGTGCCAGCAGCGGTTCGGGACTTTCCCTCACCGATACGCAGTATTTT	many	16	TRBJ2-3	NA	TRBV9
CASSGLEQFF	TGTGCCAGCAGCGGGCTAGAGCAGTTCTTC	many	10	TRBJ2-1	NA	TRBV9
CASSPITGQYSNQPQHF	TGTGCCAGCTCCCCGATTACCGGCCAATATAGCAATCAGCCCCAGCATTTT	many	17	TRBJ1-5	NA	TRBV18
CASSVGPGGAGYGYTF	TGTGCCAGCAGCGTGGGGCCGGGGGGCGCGGGCTATGGCTACACCTTC	many	16	TRBJ1-2	NA	TRBV9
CASSIGTSGSFYEQFF	TGTGCCAGCAGCATAGGGACTAGCGGGAGTTTTTATGAGCAGTTCTTC	medium-sized	16	TRBJ2-1	TRBD2	TRBV9
CASSVAPGRGKGDTQYF	TGTGCCAGCAGCGTAGCTCCGGGCAGGGGGAAGGGAGATACGCAGTATTTT	many	17	TRBJ2-3	TRBD1	TRBV9
CASSVYQGANTEAFF	TGTGCCAGCAGCGTATATCAGGGGGCGAACACTGAAGCTTTCTTT	many	15	TRBJ1-1	TRBD1	TRBV9
CASSVDSSGRALNEQFF	TGTGCCAGCAGCGTAGATTCTAGCGGGAGGGCCCTCAATGAGCAGTTCTTC	many	17	TRBJ2-1	TRBD2	TRBV9
CASSPSPVPPLHF	TGTGCCAGCAGCCCCAGTCCCGTTCCACCCCTCCACTTT	many	13	TRBJ1-6	NA	TRBV9
CASSPSGNSYNEQFF	TGTGCCAGCAGCCCTAGCGGCAACTCCTACAATGAGCAGTTCTTC	medium-sized	15	TRBJ2-1	TRBD2	TRBV9
CASSVSAGPTYEQYF	TGTGCCAGCAGCGTAAGTGCGGGACCCACCTACGAGCAGTACTTC	many	15	TRBJ2-7	NA	TRBV9
CASSVGGDRVMNTQYF	TGTGCCAGCAGCGTAGGGGGGGACAGGGTTATGAATACGCAGTATTTT	many	16	TRBJ2-3	TRBD1	TRBV9
CASSVGGTEETQYF	TGTGCCAGCAGCGTAGGCGGGACAGAAGAGACCCAGTACTTC	many	14	TRBJ2-5	NA	TRBV9
CASSVRQHGETQYF	TGTGCCAGCAGCGTACGACAGCACGGAGAGACCCAGTACTTC	many	14	TRBJ2-5	NA	TRBV9
CASSARTGKTGELFF	TGTGCCAGCAGCGCTAGGACAGGGAAAACCGGGGAGCTGTTTTTT	many	15	TRBJ2-2	TRBD1	TRBV9
CASSVGNRQETQYF	TGTGCCAGCAGCGTAGGTAACAGGCAAGAGACCCAGTACTTC	many	14	TRBJ2-5	NA	TRBV9
CASSVEPGTGELFF	TGTGCCAGCAGCGTAGAACCGGGGACCGGGGAGCTGTTTTTT	many	14	TRBJ2-2	NA	TRBV9
CASSVAGGANVLTF	TGTGCCAGCAGCGTCGCAGGGGGAGCCAACGTCCTGACTTTC	NA	14	TRBJ2-6	TRBD1	TRBV9
CASSAGGGDTQYF	TGTGCCAGCAGCGCCGGAGGGGGGGATACGCAGTATTTT	many	13	TRBJ2-3	NA	TRBV9
CASSVGGQGAEVSGNTIYF	TGTGCCAGCAGCGTAGGGGGACAGGGGGCAGAGGTCTCTGGAAACACCATATATTTT	many	19	TRBJ1-3	TRBD1	TRBV9
CASSGGLELSPLHF	TGTGCCAGCAGCGGGGGACTGGAACTTTCACCCCTCCACTTT	many	14	TRBJ1-6	NA	TRBV9
CASSVGARRETQYF	TGTGCCAGCAGCGTGGGGGCGAGGCGAGAGACCCAGTACTTC	many	14	TRBJ2-5	NA	TRBV9
CASSYSGEDQPQHF	TGTGCCAGCAGTTACTCAGGGGAGGACCAGCCCCAGCATTTT	many	14	TRBJ1-5	NA	TRBV9
CASSDRQGGNIQYF	TGTGCCAGCAGCGACCGACAGGGGGGAAACATTCAGTACTTC	many	14	TRBJ2-4	TRBD1	TRBV9
CASSIDPQETQYF	TGTGCCAGCAGCATCGACCCTCAAGAGACCCAGTACTTC	many	13	TRBJ2-5	NA	TRBV9
CASSVDPRGYDEQYF	TGTGCCAGCAGCGTAGACCCCAGGGGTTATGACGAGCAGTACTTC	many	15	TRBJ2-7	NA	TRBV9
CASSVGLGHSGANVLTF	TGTGCCAGCAGCGTAGGCTTAGGACACTCTGGGGCCAACGTCCTGACTTTC	many	17	TRBJ2-6	NA	TRBV9
CASSVVPIPGTHTGELFF	TGTGCCAGCAGCGTAGTACCGATCCCCGGGACTCACACCGGGGAGCTGTTTTTT	many	18	TRBJ2-2	NA	TRBV9
CASSVGTSPHEQFF	TGTGCCAGCAGCGTAGGCACTAGCCCCCATGAGCAGTTCTTC	many	14	TRBJ2-1	NA	TRBV9
CASSVDPSLRGAHEQYF	TGTGCCAGCAGCGTAGACCCCTCTCTTCGGGGGGCTCACGAGCAGTACTTC	many	17	TRBJ2-7	NA	TRBV9